The 18 T cell receptor beta chains listed next were all sequenced from one sample in a study of T cell clusters in autoimmune cytopenias. Multiplex touch-down PCR amplified TRB using TRB-A and TRB-B pools in one tube. Each CDR3 protein gets one entry in TCRdb, which reprocessed the multiplex PCR reads and gives no DNA. This table lists around 1,000 distinct CDR3 sequences. Each sample's input was 200 to 250 ng genomic DNA, 35,000 to 40,000 genome equivalents. Sequencing was performed on peripheral blood. Receptor source: a human donor with an autoimmune cytopenia or autoimmune hepatitis (not recorded which).

By frequency, this clonotype registers medium-sized. The chain employs TRBV7-6 and TRBJ1-4. Germline V CDR1 and CDR2: SGHVS, FNYEAQ. The CDR3 length is 13 residues. CDR3 protein: CASSLDVGEKLFF.

The chain combines TRBV12-3 or TRBV12-4 with TRBJ2-7; TCRdb's D gene call, TRBD1, goes unchecked for lack of DNA. The CDR3 consists of 15 residues. CDR3 sequence: CASSTDRGLIYEQYF.

This clonotype is deemed medium-sized by its frequency. The rearrangement uses TRBV6-2 or TRBV6-3 and TRBJ1-1; the D gene TCRdb calls, TRBD1, cannot be checked with no DNA. Germline CDR1 reads MNHEY; CDR2 reads SVGEGT. The CDR3 is 14 residues long. This CDR3 is CASSSPLRHTEAFF.

J is TRBJ1-1 and V is TRBV6-5; TCRdb designates TRBD1, a call that cannot be tested without DNA. The V gene's germline CDR1 is MNHEY and CDR2 SVGAGI. The CDR3 sequence is 15 residues long. CDR3 in amino acids: CASSLSGQFNPEAFF.

By frequency, this clonotype is medium-sized. The chain is built from TRBV7-6 and TRBJ2-7; TCRdb's D call of TRBD2 is untestable without DNA. This CDR3 region has 20 residues. Germline V gene data show CDR1 as SGHVS and CDR2 as FNYEAQ. The CDR3 reads CASSWPGGVAGGSHPYEQYF.

This clonotype is medium-sized (0.01 to 0.1%) by frequency. The rearrangement joins TRBV19 to TRBJ2-6; no DNA is available, so the TRBD1 call from TCRdb remains unchecked. The CDR3 sequence is 14 residues long. Germline CDR1 is LNHDA and CDR2 is SQIVND (reference sequence). The CDR3 here is CASQQGAGANVLTF.

This clonotype shows up as medium-sized (0.01 to 0.1%) by frequency. The gene calls are TRBV27 and TRBJ2-3. The germline V gene has CDR1 MNHEY and CDR2 SMNVEV (reference sequence). The CDR3 length is 14 residues. The CDR3 loop reads CASSLFGSTDTQYF.

The chain joins TRBV6-1 to TRBJ2-2; TCRdb reports TRBD2, a call that lacks DNA to check it against. This CDR3 spans 19 amino acids. Germline-derived CDR1 and CDR2 are MNHNS and SASEGT. The CDR3 is CASSRTRLAGGPNTGELFF.

This clonotype is medium-sized by frequency. The chain combines TRBV19 with TRBJ2-2; lacking DNA, the TRBD1 call made by TCRdb goes unchecked. Germline values: CDR1 LNHDA, CDR2 SQIVND (reference sequence). The CDR3 sequence is 16 residues long. Here the CDR3 reads CASKSDRGGKAGELFF. The variable domain in full, with the rest retrieved from reference TRBV19 and TRBJ2-2, is DGGITQSPKYLFRKEGQNVTLSCEQNLNHDAMYWYRQDPGQGLRLIYYSQIVNDFQKGDIAEGYSVSREKKESFPLTVTSAQKNPTAFYLCASKSDRGGKAGELFFGEGSRLTVL.

This clonotype shows up as medium-sized by frequency. The chain uses TRBV27 and TRBJ1-1. Germline lookup yields CDR1 MNHEY and CDR2 SMNVEV (reference sequence). The CDR3 totals 13 residues. CDR3 region: CASSLDRKSEAFF.

This clonotype is labeled medium-sized based on frequency. The rearrangement links TRBV5-4 to TRBJ2-3; TCRdb outputs TRBD2, but without DNA this stays unchecked. The germline CDR1 and CDR2 sequences are SGHNT and YYREEE (reference sequence). The CDR3 consists of 16 residues. The CDR3 protein is CASSLAQGLGGDTQYF. The entire variable domain, with the rest obtained from reference TRBV5-4 and TRBJ2-3, is as follows: ETGVTQSPTHLIKTRGQQVTLRCSSQSGHNTVSWYQQALGQGPQFIFQYYREEENGRGNFPPRFSGLQFPNYSSELNVNALELDDSALYLCASSLAQGLGGDTQYFGPGTRLTVL.

Its frequency marks this clonotype as medium-sized. The gene calls are TRBV10-3 and TRBJ2-7; as DNA is missing, the TRBD1 call by TCRdb cannot be tested. Germline values: CDR1 ENHRY, CDR2 SYGVKD. This CDR3 has 14 amino acids. CDR3 in amino acids: CAISEGQGRYEQYF.

The J gene is TRBJ2-7, the V gene TRBV7-9; lacking DNA, the TRBD1 call made by TCRdb goes unchecked. The germline CDR1 and CDR2 sequences are SEHNR and FQNEAQ (reference sequence). This CDR3 spans 16 amino acids. This CDR3 is CASSFTTRTGSNEQYF.

The chain has TRBV12-3 or TRBV12-4 and TRBJ2-3. The length of the CDR3 is 13 residues. The CDR3 protein is CASQTSGTDTQYF.

Its frequency marks this clonotype as large. The chain's CDR3 is CASSYGRGAPSGNTIYF. This rearrangement joins TRBV6-5 to TRBJ1-3; the TCRdb D gene call, TRBD1, has no DNA to confirm it. Germline-derived CDR1 and CDR2 are MNHEY and SVGAGI. This CDR3 spans 17 amino acids.

This clonotype is identified as large (0.1 to 1%) from frequency. CDR3 in amino acids: CASSGRGSSYGYTF. This chain links TRBV5-4 with TRBJ1-2; the TCRdb call, TRBD1, lacks DNA for checking. Germline V CDR1 and CDR2: SGHNT, YYREEE (reference sequence). This CDR3 region has 14 residues.

By frequency, this clonotype is medium-sized (0.01 to 0.1%). The CDR3 sequence: CASSSPGGGYTF. The chain combines TRBV5-1 with TRBJ1-2; TCRdb returns TRBD1, unconfirmable since there is no DNA. CDR3 length equals 12 residues. The germline gives CDR1 SGHRS, CDR2 YFSETQ. Together with reference TRBV5-1 and TRBJ1-2, the CDR3 gives the full variable domain: KAGVTQTPRYLIKTRGQQVTLSCSPISGHRSVSWYQQTPGQGLQFLFEYFSETQRNKGNFPGRFSGRQFSNSRSEMNVSTLELGDSALYLCASSSPGGGYTFGSGTRLTVV.

The chain's CDR3 is CASSFSPSDSYNEQFF. The chain recombines TRBV7-7 with TRBJ2-1. Looked up from germline, CDR1 is SSHAT and CDR2 is FNYEAQ (reference sequence). This CDR3 is built from 16 residues.